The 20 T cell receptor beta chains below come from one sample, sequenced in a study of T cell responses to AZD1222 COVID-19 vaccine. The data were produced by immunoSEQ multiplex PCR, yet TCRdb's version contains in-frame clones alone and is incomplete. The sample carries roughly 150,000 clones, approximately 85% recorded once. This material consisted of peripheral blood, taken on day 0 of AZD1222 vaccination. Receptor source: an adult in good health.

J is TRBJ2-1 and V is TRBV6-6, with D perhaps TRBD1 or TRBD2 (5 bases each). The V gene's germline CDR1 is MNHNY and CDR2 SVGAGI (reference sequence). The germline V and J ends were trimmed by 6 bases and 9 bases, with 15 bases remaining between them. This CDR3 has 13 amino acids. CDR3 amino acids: CASSRGGHGEQFF. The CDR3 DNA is TGTGCCAGCAGCCGGGGCGGGCATGGTGAGCAGTTCTTC.

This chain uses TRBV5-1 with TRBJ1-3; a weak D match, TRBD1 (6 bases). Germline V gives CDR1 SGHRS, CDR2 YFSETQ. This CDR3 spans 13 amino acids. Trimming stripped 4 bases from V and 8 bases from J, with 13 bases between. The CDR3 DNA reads TGCGCCAGCAGCAGGACAGCTCAAGACACCATATATTTT. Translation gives CASSRTAQDTIYF.

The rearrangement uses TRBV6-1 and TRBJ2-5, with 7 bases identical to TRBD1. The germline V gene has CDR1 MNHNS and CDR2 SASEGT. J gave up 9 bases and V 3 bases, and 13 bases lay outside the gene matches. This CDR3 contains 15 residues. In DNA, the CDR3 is TGTGCCAGCAGTGATTATGACAGGGACGGGCGGGCCCAGTACTTC. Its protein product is CASSDYDRDGRAQYF.

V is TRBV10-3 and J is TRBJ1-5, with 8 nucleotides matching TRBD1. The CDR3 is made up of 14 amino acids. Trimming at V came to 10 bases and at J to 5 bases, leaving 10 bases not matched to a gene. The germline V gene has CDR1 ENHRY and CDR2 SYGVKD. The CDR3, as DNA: TGTGCCACCGCGACAGGGGATCGAGATCAGCCCCAGCATTTT. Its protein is CATATGDRDQPQHF.

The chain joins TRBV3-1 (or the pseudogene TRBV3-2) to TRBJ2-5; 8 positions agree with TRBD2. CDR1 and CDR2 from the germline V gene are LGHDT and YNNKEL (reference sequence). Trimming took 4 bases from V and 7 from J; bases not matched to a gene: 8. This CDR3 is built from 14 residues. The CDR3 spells CASSLRSGSATQYF. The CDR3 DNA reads TGTGCCAGCAGCCTACGGAGCGGGAGCGCGACCCAGTACTTC.

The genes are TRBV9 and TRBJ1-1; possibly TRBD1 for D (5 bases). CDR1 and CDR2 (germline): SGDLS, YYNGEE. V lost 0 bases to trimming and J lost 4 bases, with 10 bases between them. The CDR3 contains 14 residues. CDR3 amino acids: CASSVVGLSTEAFF. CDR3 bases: TGTGCCAGCAGCGTAGTGGGGCTGAGCACTGAAGCTTTCTTT.

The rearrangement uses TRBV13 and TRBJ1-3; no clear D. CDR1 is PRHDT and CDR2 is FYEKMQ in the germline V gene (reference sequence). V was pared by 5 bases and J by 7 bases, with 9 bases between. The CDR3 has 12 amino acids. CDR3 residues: CASSQTPNTIYF. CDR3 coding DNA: TGTGCCAGCAGCCAAACCCCCAACACCATATATTTT.

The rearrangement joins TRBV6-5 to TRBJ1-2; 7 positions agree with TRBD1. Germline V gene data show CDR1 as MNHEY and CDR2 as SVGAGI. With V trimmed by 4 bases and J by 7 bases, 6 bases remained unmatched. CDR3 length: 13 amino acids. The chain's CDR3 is CASSFTGEGGYTF. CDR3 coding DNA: TGTGCCAGCAGTTTTACAGGGGAGGGTGGCTACACCTTC.

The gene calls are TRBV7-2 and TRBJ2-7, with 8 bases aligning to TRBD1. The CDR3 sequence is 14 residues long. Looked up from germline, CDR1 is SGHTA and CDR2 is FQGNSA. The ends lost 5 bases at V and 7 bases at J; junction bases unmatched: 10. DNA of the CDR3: TGTGCCAGCAGCCAAACCCCCGGGACAGGTGAGCAGTACTTC. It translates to CASSQTPGTGEQYF.

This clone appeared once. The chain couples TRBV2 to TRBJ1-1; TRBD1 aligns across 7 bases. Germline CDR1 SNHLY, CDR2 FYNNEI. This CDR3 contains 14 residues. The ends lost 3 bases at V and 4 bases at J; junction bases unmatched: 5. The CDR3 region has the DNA TGTGCCAGCAGTGACAGGGGGTTTGCCACTGAAGCTTTCTTT. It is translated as CASSDRGFATEAFF.

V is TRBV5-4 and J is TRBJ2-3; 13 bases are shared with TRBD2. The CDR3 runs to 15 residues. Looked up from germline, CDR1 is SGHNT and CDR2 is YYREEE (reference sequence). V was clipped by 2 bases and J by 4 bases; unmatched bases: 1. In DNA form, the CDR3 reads TGTGCCAGCAGCTTTGGACTAGCGGGAGCAGATACGCAGTATTTT. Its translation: CASSFGLAGADTQYF.

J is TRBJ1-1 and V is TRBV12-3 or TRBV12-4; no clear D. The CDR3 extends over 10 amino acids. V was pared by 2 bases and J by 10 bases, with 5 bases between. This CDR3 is CASSLNPAFF. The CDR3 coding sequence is TGTGCCAGCAGTTTAAACCCAGCTTTCTTT.

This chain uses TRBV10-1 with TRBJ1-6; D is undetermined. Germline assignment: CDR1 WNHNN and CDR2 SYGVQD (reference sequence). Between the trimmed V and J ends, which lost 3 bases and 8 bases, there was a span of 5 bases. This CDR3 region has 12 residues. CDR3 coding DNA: TGCGCCAGCAGTGATGGGGATTCACCCCTCCACTTT. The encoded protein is CASSDGDSPLHF.

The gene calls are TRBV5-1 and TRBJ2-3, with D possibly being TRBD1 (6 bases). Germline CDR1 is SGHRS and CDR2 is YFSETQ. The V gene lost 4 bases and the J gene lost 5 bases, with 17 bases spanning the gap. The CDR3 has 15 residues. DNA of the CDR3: TGCGCCAGCAGCAGGGGGTCCGGGATACAAGATACGCAGTATTTT. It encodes CASSRGSGIQDTQYF. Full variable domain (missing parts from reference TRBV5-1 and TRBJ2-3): KAGVTQTPRYLIKTRGQQVTLSCSPISGHRSVSWYQQTPGQGLQFLFEYFSETQRNKGNFPGRFSGRQFSNSRSEMNVSTLELGDSALYLCASSRGSGIQDTQYFGPGTRLTVL.

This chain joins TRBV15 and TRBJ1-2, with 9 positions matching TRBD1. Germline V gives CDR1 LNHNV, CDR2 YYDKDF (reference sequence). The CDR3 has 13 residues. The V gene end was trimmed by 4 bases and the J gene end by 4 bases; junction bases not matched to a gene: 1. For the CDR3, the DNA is TGTGCCACCAGCACGACAGGGGGCTATGGCTACACCTTC. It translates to CATSTTGGYGYTF.

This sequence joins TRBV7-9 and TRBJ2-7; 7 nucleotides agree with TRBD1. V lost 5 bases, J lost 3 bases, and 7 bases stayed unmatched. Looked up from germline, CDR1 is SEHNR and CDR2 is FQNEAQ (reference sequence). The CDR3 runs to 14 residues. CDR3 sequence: CASSHGTAYYEQYF. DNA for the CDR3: TGTGCCAGCAGCCACGGGACAGCCTACTACGAGCAGTACTTC.

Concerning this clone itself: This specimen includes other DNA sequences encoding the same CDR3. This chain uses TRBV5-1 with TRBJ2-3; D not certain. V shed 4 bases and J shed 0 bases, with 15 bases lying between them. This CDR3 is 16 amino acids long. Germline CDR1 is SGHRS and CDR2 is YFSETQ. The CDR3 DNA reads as TGCGCCAGCAGCGCCGGTCTGGCAGAAAGCACAGATACGCAGTATTTT. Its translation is CASSAGLAESTDTQYF.

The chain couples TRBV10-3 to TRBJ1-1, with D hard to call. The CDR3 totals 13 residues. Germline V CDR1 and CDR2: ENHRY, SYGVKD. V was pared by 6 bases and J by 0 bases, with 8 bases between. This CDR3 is CAIRPTVNTEAFF. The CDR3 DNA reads TGTGCCATCAGGCCCACGGTGAACACTGAAGCTTTCTTT.

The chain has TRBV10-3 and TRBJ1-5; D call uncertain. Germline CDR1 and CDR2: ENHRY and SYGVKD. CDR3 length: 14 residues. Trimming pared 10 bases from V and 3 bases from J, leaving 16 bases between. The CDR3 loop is CATTGLPSNQPQHF. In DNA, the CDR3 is TGTGCCACGACCGGCCTGCCCTCCAATCAGCCCCAGCATTTT.

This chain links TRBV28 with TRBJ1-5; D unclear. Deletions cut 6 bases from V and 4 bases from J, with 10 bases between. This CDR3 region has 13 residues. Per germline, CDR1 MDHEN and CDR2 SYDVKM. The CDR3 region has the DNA TGTGCCAGCAGGGGGAGCCATAATCAGCCCCAGCATTTT. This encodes CASRGSHNQPQHF.